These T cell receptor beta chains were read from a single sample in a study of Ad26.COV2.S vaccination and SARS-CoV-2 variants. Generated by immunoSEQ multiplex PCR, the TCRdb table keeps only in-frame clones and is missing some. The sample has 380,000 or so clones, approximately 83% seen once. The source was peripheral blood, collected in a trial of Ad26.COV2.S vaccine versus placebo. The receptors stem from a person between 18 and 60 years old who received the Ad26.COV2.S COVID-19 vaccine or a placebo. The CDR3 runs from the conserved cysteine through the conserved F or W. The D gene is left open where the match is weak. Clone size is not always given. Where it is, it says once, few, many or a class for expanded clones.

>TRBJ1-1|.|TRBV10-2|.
CASSPRRTEAFF
TGCGCCAGCAGTCCTCGCCGAACTGAAGCTTTCTTT
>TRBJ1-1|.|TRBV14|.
CASRPFGSTEAFF
TGTGCCAGCAGACCCTTTGGTAGCACTGAAGCTTTCTTT
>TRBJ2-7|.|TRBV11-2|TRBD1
CASSPTDRGPGEQYF
TGTGCCAGCAGCCCTACCGACAGGGGGCCAGGCGAGCAGTACTTC
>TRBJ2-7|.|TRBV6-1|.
CASSESGGRDEQYF
TGTGCCAGCAGTGAAAGTGGGGGGCGCGACGAGCAGTACTTC
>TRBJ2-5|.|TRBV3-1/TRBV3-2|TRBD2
CASSQGIAGRGKETQYF
TGTGCCAGCAGCCAAGGGATAGCGGGGCGGGGGAAAGAGACCCAGTACTTC
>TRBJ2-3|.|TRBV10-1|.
CASSANFESTDTQYF
TGCGCCAGCAGCGCCAACTTCGAGAGCACAGATACGCAGTATTTT
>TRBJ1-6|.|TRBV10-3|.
CAIRDDRVESPLHF
TGTGCCATCAGAGATGACAGAGTAGAATCACCCCTCCACTTT
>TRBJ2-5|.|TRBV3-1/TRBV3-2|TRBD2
CASSQGGLAAGTQYF
TGTGCCAGCAGCCAAGGGGGACTAGCGGCCGGGACCCAGTACTTC
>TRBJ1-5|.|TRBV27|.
CASSFRSGHQPQHF
TGTGCCAGCAGTTTTAGGTCAGGACATCAGCCCCAGCATTTT
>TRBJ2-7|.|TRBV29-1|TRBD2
CSVEKTSGSSYEQYF
TGCAGCGTTGAAAAAACTAGCGGGAGCTCCTACGAGCAGTACTTC
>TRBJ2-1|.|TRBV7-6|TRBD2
CASSLAGAGYNEQFF
TGTGCCAGCTCTCTAGCGGGAGCGGGATACAATGAGCAGTTCTTC
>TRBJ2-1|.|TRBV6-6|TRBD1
CASSPGTAHEQFF
TGTGCCAGCAGTCCGGGGACAGCCCATGAGCAGTTCTTC
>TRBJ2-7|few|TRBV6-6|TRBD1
CASSGQAQYF
TGTGCCAGCAGTGGACAGGCCCAGTACTTC
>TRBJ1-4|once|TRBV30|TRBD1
CAWRGQGKLFF
TGTGCCTGGAGGGGACAGGGGAAACTGTTTTTT
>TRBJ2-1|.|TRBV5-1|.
CASSEGRGEIDNEQFF
TGCGCCAGCAGCGAAGGGAGGGGGGAAATAGACAATGAGCAGTTCTTC
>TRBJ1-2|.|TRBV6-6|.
CASTFFGGVPNYGYTF
TGTGCCAGCACCTTTTTTGGGGGAGTACCTAACTATGGCTACACCTTC
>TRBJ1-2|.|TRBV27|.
CASSLRQGGWGGYTF
TGTGCCAGCAGTTTAAGGCAGGGAGGTTGGGGTGGCTACACCTTC
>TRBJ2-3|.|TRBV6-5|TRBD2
CASSYVSGGADTQYF
TGTGCCAGCAGTTACGTCAGCGGGGGCGCGGATACGCAGTATTTT
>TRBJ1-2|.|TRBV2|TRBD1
CASSATRGGHGYTF
TGTGCCAGCAGTGCAACCAGGGGGGGCCATGGCTACACCTTC
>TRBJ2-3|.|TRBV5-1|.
CASSLGHPTDTQYF
TGCGCCAGCAGCTTGGGACACCCCACAGATACGCAGTATTTT
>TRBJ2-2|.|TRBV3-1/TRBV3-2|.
CASAVRVLAGELFF
TGTGCCAGCGCCGTGAGGGTTTTGGCCGGGGAGCTGTTTTTT
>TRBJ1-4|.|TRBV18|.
CASSPRQNEKLFF
TGTGCCAGCTCACCACGGCAGAATGAAAAACTGTTTTTT
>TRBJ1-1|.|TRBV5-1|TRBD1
CASSLNLQGLEAFF
TGCGCCAGCAGCTTGAATTTACAGGGGCTTGAAGCTTTCTTT
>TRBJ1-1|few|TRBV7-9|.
CASSFYTWGTEAFF
TGTGCCAGCAGCTTTTACACCTGGGGCACTGAAGCTTTCTTT
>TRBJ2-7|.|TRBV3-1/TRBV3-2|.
CASSQSWGDYEQYF
TGTGCCAGCAGCCAATCCTGGGGCGACTACGAGCAGTACTTC
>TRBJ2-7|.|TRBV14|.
CASSLSSYEQYF
TGTGCCAGCAGCCTGTCCTCCTACGAGCAGTACTTC
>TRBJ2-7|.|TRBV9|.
CASSASGAEQYF
TGTGCCAGCAGCGCCTCAGGGGCCGAGCAGTACTTC
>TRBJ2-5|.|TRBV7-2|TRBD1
CASSLIWVTGETQYF
TGTGCCAGCAGCTTAATTTGGGTGACAGGGGAGACCCAGTACTTC
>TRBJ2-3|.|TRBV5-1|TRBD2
CASSLWASGSTDTQYF
TGCGCCAGCAGCTTGTGGGCTAGCGGGTCCACAGATACGCAGTATTTT
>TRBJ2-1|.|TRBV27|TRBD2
CASSPGLAGTYNEQFF
TGTGCCAGCAGTCCGGGACTAGCGGGGACTTACAATGAGCAGTTCTTC